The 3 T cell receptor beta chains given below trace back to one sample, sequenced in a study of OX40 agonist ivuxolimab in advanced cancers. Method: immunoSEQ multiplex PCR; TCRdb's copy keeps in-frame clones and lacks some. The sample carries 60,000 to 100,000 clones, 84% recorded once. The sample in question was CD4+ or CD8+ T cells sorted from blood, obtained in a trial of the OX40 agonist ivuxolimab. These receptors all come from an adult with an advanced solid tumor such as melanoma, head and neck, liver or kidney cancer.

The CDR3 DNA reads as TGTGCCAGCAGTTCTCTACCCGGGACTAGACTTTACGAGCAGTACTTC. Translated: CASSSLPGTRLYEQYF. The chain employs TRBV7-8 and TRBJ2-7; TRBD2 agrees at 8 bases. The J segment lost 4 bases and the V segment lost 6 bases, leaving 14 bases of the junction unmatched. The CDR3 is 16 amino acids. From germline, CDR1 is SGHVS and CDR2 FQNEAQ.

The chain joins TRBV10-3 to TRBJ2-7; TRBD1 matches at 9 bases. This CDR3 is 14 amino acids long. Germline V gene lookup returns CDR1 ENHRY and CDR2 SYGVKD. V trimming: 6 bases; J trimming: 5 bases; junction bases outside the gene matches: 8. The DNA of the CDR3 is TGTGCCATCAGCCGGGGACAGGGCGGCAACGAGCAGTACTTC. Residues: CAISRGQGGNEQYF.

The CDR3 region has the DNA TGTGCCAGCAGCCGGGGGGGGACTCCTACCCGCGATGAGCAGTTCTTC. The encoded protein is CASSRGGTPTRDEQFF. The gene calls are TRBV9 and TRBJ2-1; 8 nucleotides line up with TRBD2. This CDR3 has 16 residues. Germline CDR1 and CDR2: SGDLS and YYNGEE. V was clipped by 4 bases and J by 8 bases; unmatched bases: 14.